This entry lists 7 T cell receptor beta chains sequenced from one sample in a study of cytomegalovirus exposure and HLA in healthy donors. PCR was performed using 60 Vbeta and 13 Jbeta primers. The assay was immunoSEQ multiplex PCR, and TCRdb's table has in-frame clones only and misses some. The sample includes about 190,000 clones, more than 70% of them seen just once. The sample consisted of PBMCs. The receptors were gathered from a man aged 25-45 years in good health and CMV-seropositive.

This clone was seen only once. The chain combines TRBV10-2 with TRBJ2-1; TRBD2 agrees at 8 bases. The CDR3 runs to 15 residues. Germline assignment: CDR1 WSHSY and CDR2 SAAADI. The ends lost 0 bases at V and 7 bases at J; junction bases unmatched: 5. The CDR3 nucleotides read TGCGCCAGCAGTGAGTCCGGGGGGGCCAGGAATGAGCAGTTCTTC. This gives the protein CASSESGGARNEQFF.

This rearrangement joins TRBV5-1 to TRBJ1-5, with TRBD1 identical over 7 bases. Unmatched junction bases numbered 4, after V lost 0 bases and J lost 10 bases. The CDR3 has 13 amino acids. Germline V CDR1 and CDR2: SGHRS, YFSETQ. The CDR3 region is CASSLGQGDPQHF. The CDR3 coding sequence is TGCGCCAGCAGCTTGGGTCAGGGGGATCCCCAGCATTTT.

This chain links TRBV7-9 with TRBJ2-1; D is perhaps TRBD1 (5 bases). Germline V gives CDR1 SEHNR, CDR2 FQNEAQ (reference sequence). V lost 0 bases, J lost 9 bases, and 15 bases lay in between. The CDR3 runs 15 residues. In DNA form, the CDR3 reads TGTGCCAGCAGCTTAGCGTTATCCAGGGCGATTGAGCAGTTCTTC. Protein product: CASSLALSRAIEQFF.

The chain combines TRBV7-2 with TRBJ1-5; D is unclear. V lost 1 base to trimming and J lost 2 bases, with 9 bases between them. CDR3 length: 15 amino acids. The germline V gene encodes CDR1 SGHTA and CDR2 FQGNSA. The CDR3 sequence is CASSLVRGGNQPQHF. The CDR3 DNA reads TGTGCCAGCAGCTTAGTCCGGGGAGGCAATCAGCCCCAGCATTTT.

The chain is built from TRBV5-1 and TRBJ2-5; 7 bases agree with TRBD1. The CDR3 totals 14 residues. The germline CDR1 and CDR2 sequences are SGHRS and YFSETQ. Unmatched junction bases numbered 5, after V lost 4 bases and J lost 2 bases. The CDR3 region is CASSQGTAQETQYF. CDR3 coding DNA: TGCGCCAGCAGCCAAGGGACAGCGCAAGAGACCCAGTACTTC.

This clone was seen more than once but under ten times. J is TRBJ1-1 and V is TRBV4-2, with 8 bases fitting TRBD1. Germline CDR1 is LGHNA and CDR2 is YNFKEQ. The CDR3 spans 16 residues. The trim removed 1 base at V and 3 bases at J, leaving 7 bases unmatched. CDR3 residues: CASSQVRAGGHTEAFF. CDR3 DNA sequence: TGTGCCAGCAGCCAAGTGAGGGCAGGGGGCCACACTGAAGCTTTCTTT.

Only one count was recorded for this clone. The genes are TRBV21-1 and TRBJ2-7; TRBD1 reflects the table's D call only, with no check against the DNA. The end of the DNA is better explained by TRBJ2-5, so the J call may be wrong. TRBV21-1 corresponds to a pseudogene. The CDR3 consists of 17 residues. This CDR3 reads CASSKPIDRESQETQYF. In DNA, the CDR3 is TGTGCCAGCAGCAAACCGATAGACAGGGAATCCCAAGAGACCCAGTACTTC.